These 30 T cell receptor beta chains were sequenced from one sample in a study of blood T cell repertoires in COVID-19. TCRdb's copy holds only in-frame clones and misses some; the assay was immunoSEQ multiplex PCR. This table holds tens of thousands of clones, around nine tenths found once. The sample taken for sequencing was peripheral blood. The receptors originated from a woman aged 55-75 years with COVID-19, enrolled during active disease.

The gene calls are TRBV10-3 and TRBJ1-1, with a possible D match to TRBD1 (5 bases). CDR3 length: 12 amino acids. Germline V CDR1 and CDR2: ENHRY, SYGVKD. V was pared by 4 bases and J by 6 bases, with 9 bases between. The CDR3 loop reads CAISGRASEAFF. DNA for the CDR3: TGTGCCATCAGTGGCAGGGCGTCTGAAGCTTTCTTT.

V gene TRBV5-4 combines with J gene TRBJ1-2; 8 nucleotides align to TRBD1. V was clipped by 4 bases and J by 4 bases; unmatched bases: 9. CDR1 and CDR2 (germline): SGHNT, YYREEE (reference sequence). This CDR3 region has 15 residues. The CDR3: CASSKTGTGFYGYTF. CDR3 DNA: TGTGCCAGCAGCAAAACCGGGACAGGTTTCTATGGCTACACCTTC.

The rearrangement links TRBV7-3 to TRBJ2-3, with D possibly matching TRBD1 (6 bases). The CDR3 is 14 residues long. The V end was cut by 2 bases, the J end by 4 bases, with 10 bases between. Germline V gives CDR1 SGHTA, CDR2 FQGTGA. CDR3 in DNA: TGTGCCAGCAGCTTAGTAGGGGGTTCAGATACGCAGTATTTT. It encodes CASSLVGGSDTQYF.

The V gene is TRBV2, the J gene TRBJ1-1, with TRBD1 matching 10 bases. The CDR3 consists of 15 residues. Germline CDR1 and CDR2: SNHLY and FYNNEI. Trimming at V came to 0 bases and at J to 6 bases, leaving 4 bases not matched to a gene. The CDR3 is CASSEAGTGVPEAFF. The CDR3 coding sequence is TGTGCCAGCAGTGAAGCCGGGACAGGGGTTCCTGAAGCTTTCTTT.

The chain carries TRBV29-1 and TRBJ2-3; 7 nucleotides align to TRBD2. The CDR3 length is 13 residues. V was pared by 6 bases and J by 0 bases, with 3 bases of the junction left unmatched. CDR1 SQVTM and CDR2 ANQGSEA come from the germline V gene. CDR3 loop: CSVQRGSTDTQYF. Written as DNA, the CDR3 is TGCAGCGTACAGCGGGGTAGCACAGATACGCAGTATTTT.

The chain recombines TRBV3-1 (or the pseudogene TRBV3-2) with TRBJ2-7, with 11 positions matching TRBD2. V gave up 4 bases and J gave up 3 bases; unmatched junction bases: 2. Per the germline V gene, CDR1 is LGHDT and CDR2 is YNNKEL (reference sequence). This CDR3 contains 14 residues. This chain's CDR3 is CASSPGTSGYEQYF. CDR3 DNA: TGTGCCAGCAGCCCCGGGACTAGCGGCTACGAGCAGTACTTC.

V usage is TRBV27 and J usage is TRBJ1-5; a weak D match, TRBD1 (5 bases). The CDR3 is 15 residues long. CDR1 and CDR2 from the germline V gene are MNHEY and SMNVEV (reference sequence). V gave up 1 base and J gave up 9 bases, with 16 bases separating them. CDR3 sequence (DNA): TGTGCCAGCAGTTTATTTCGGGGGGGAGGATGGCCCCAGCATTTT. Translating it yields CASSLFRGGGWPQHF.

V gene TRBV6-5 combines with J gene TRBJ1-2; a possible D gene is TRBD1 (5 bases). Trimming removed 8 bases at V and 9 bases at J, with 13 bases between. The CDR3 sequence is 11 residues long. Per germline, CDR1 MNHEY and CDR2 SVGAGI. The CDR3 bases are TGTGCCAGCTGGAGGGACCAAAGCTACACCTTC. It encodes CASWRDQSYTF.

V usage is TRBV29-1 and J usage is TRBJ2-5; 9 nucleotides match TRBD1. CDR3 size: 13 residues. Germline V gene lookup returns CDR1 SQVTM and CDR2 ANQGSEA. V trimming: 6 bases; J trimming: 5 bases; junction bases outside the gene matches: 7. Here the CDR3 reads CSVAGQGLETQYF. The CDR3 DNA reads TGCAGCGTCGCTGGACAGGGGCTGGAGACCCAGTACTTC.

The genes are TRBV29-1 and TRBJ1-5; D may be TRBD1 (5 bases). The CDR3 sequence is 13 residues long. Germline V gene sequence: CDR1 SQVTM, CDR2 ANQGSEA. V was shortened by 1 base and J by 7 bases, with 11 bases between the two germline ends. The CDR3 loop reads CSVEGVRGQPQHF. The DNA for the CDR3 is TGCAGCGTTGAAGGGGTCCGGGGGCAGCCCCAGCATTTT.

This rearrangement joins TRBV7-9 to TRBJ2-7; tentative D call: TRBD1 (6 bases). The CDR3 covers 17 residues. CDR1 is SEHNR and CDR2 is FQNEAQ in the germline V gene (reference sequence). The germline V and J ends were trimmed by 1 base and 3 bases, with 19 bases remaining between them. CDR3 sequence reads: CASSLDSSRGGYYEQYF. The CDR3 DNA reads TGTGCCAGCAGCTTAGATAGTTCCAGGGGCGGCTACTACGAGCAGTACTTC.

The chain joins TRBV10-3 to TRBJ2-7; TRBD2 agrees at 12 bases. The CDR3 is 15 residues long. From germline, CDR1 is ENHRY and CDR2 SYGVKD. Unmatched junction bases numbered 6, after V lost 6 bases and J lost 3 bases. The CDR3 DNA is TGTGCCATCAGGGAGACTAGCGGGAGTATCTACGAGCAGTACTTC. Its protein is CAIRETSGSIYEQYF.

This chain uses TRBV5-4 with TRBJ2-2, with 7 bases matching TRBD2. Germline assignment: CDR1 SGHNT and CDR2 YYREEE (reference sequence). The V and J ends lost 4 bases and 1 base, in that order; junction bases with no gene match: 7. CDR3 length: 16 residues. CDR3 bases: TGTGCCAGCAGCAAGGATGCGGGGGAGAACACCGGGGAGCTGTTTTTT. Its translation: CASSKDAGENTGELFF.

The chain carries TRBV15 and TRBJ1-4; possible D gene TRBD1, 5 bases. Germline V gene data show CDR1 as LNHNV and CDR2 as YYDKDF (reference sequence). This CDR3 is built from 14 residues. V was shortened by 4 bases and J by 3 bases, with 9 bases between the two germline ends. DNA for the CDR3: TGTGCCACCAGCAAACGACAGCCTAATGAAAAACTGTTTTTT. Protein: CATSKRQPNEKLFF.

The rearrangement uses TRBV18 and TRBJ1-3, with D tentatively TRBD1 (6 bases). Germline lookup yields CDR1 KGHSH and CDR2 LQKENI. V was trimmed by 1 base and J by 2 bases, leaving 6 bases between them. The CDR3 sequence is 14 residues long. CDR3 region: CASSPQGAGNTIYF. CDR3 DNA sequence: TGTGCCAGCTCACCACAGGGGGCTGGAAACACCATATATTTT.

The chain combines TRBV11-2 with TRBJ2-3; 8 bases map to TRBD2. CDR1 is SGHAT and CDR2 is FQNNGV in the germline V gene. The CDR3 sequence is 16 residues long. V lost 3 bases and J lost 2; bases outside the gene matches: 7. The CDR3: CASSFRSGGFTDTQYF. The CDR3, as DNA: TGTGCCAGCAGCTTCAGAAGCGGGGGCTTCACAGATACGCAGTATTTT.

V usage is TRBV6-1 and J usage is TRBJ2-3; the match to TRBD2 covers 12 bases. CDR3 size: 18 residues. Per germline, CDR1 MNHNS and CDR2 SASEGT. V gave up 2 bases and J gave up 0 bases; unmatched junction bases: 6. The CDR3 coding sequence is TGTGCCAGCAGTGAATGGAGGACTAGCGGGACTAGCACAGATACGCAGTATTTT. Protein: CASSEWRTSGTSTDTQYF.

The rearrangement joins TRBV7-9 to TRBJ1-2; D not resolved. Germline V CDR1 and CDR2: SEHNR, FQNEAQ (reference sequence). This CDR3 has 14 amino acids. V lost 1 base to trimming and J lost 8 bases, with 14 bases between them. Written as DNA, the CDR3 is TGTGCCAGCAGCTTAGTAACTTCGGCCAGGGGCTACACCTTC. Residues: CASSLVTSARGYTF. The variable domain in full, completed from reference TRBV7-9 and TRBJ1-2, reads DTGVSQNPRHKITKRGQNVTFRCDPISEHNRLYWYRQTLGQGPEFLTYFQNEAQLEKSRLLSDRFSAERPKGSFSTLEIQRTEQGDSAMYLCASSLVTSARGYTFGSGTRLTVV.

This chain links TRBV19 with TRBJ1-1; TRBD1 is a possible D gene (5 bases). Germline CDR1 and CDR2: LNHDA and SQIVND (reference sequence). The CDR3 sequence is 13 residues long. V was pared by 7 bases and J by 4 bases, with 13 bases between. CDR3 in amino acids: CASNGGAFTEAFF. The DNA of the CDR3 is TGTGCCAGTAATGGAGGGGCTTTCACTGAAGCTTTCTTT.

CDR3 residues: CASSFKIRETQYF. The CDR3 nucleotides read TGTGCCAGCAGTTTCAAGATACGGGAGACCCAGTACTTC. The chain uses TRBV12-3 or TRBV12-4 and TRBJ2-5, with no clear D. V lost 3 bases and J lost 5, with 10 bases in between. This CDR3 has 13 amino acids.

The rearrangement links TRBV29-1 to TRBJ2-1; 8 bases fit TRBD2. V dropped 4 bases and J dropped 0; count of bases not matched to a gene: 11. The CDR3 loop spans 17 amino acids. Germline V CDR1 and CDR2: SQVTM, ANQGSEA. As DNA, the CDR3 is TGCAGCGTTGTTCTGGTAGCGGGGTCCTACTCCTACAATGAGCAGTTCTTC. Protein product: CSVVLVAGSYSYNEQFF.

The chain carries TRBV5-1 and TRBJ1-1; 7 bases map to TRBD1. J lost 5 bases, V lost 5 bases, and 9 bases had no gene match. Germline V gene lookup returns CDR1 SGHRS and CDR2 YFSETQ. This CDR3 spans 14 amino acids. As DNA, the CDR3 is TGCGCCAGCAGAAGACTGGACAGGCAAACTGAAGCTTTCTTT. Encoded protein: CASRRLDRQTEAFF.

This chain uses TRBV6-5 with TRBJ2-1, with no clear D. The CDR3 has 12 residues. CDR1 is MNHEY, CDR2 SVGAGI, per germline. V gave up 2 bases and J gave up 7 bases, with 6 bases separating them. The CDR3 sequence is CASSYAENEQFF. CDR3 nucleotide sequence: TGTGCCAGCAGTTACGCGGAGAATGAGCAGTTCTTC.

The chain couples TRBV11-1 to TRBJ2-7; TRBD1 might be the D (6 bases). The CDR3 totals 13 residues. V dropped 5 bases and J dropped 2 bases, with 10 bases sitting between them. Germline lookup yields CDR1 SGHAT and CDR2 FQDESV (reference sequence). CDR3 in amino acids: CASSRDITYEQYF. The CDR3 region has the DNA TGTGCCAGCAGCCGGGACATCACCTACGAGCAGTACTTC. The whole variable domain, remainder taken from reference TRBV11-1 and TRBJ2-7, is EAEVAQSPRYKITEKSQAVAFWCDPISGHATLYWYRQILGQGPELLVQFQDESVVDDSQLPKDRFSAERLKGVDSTLKIQPAELGDSAMYLCASSRDITYEQYFGPGTRLTVT.

This chain links TRBV6-6 with TRBJ2-7; no definite D call. There are 15 residues in the CDR3. The V end was cut by 7 bases, the J end by 1 base, with 17 bases between. Germline V gene data show CDR1 as MNHNY and CDR2 as SVGAGI (reference sequence). The CDR3 sequence: CASTPTTGFSYEQYF. As DNA, the CDR3 is TGTGCCAGCACCCCAACGACTGGATTTTCCTACGAGCAGTACTTC.

The rearrangement uses TRBV9 and TRBJ1-1, with D perhaps matching TRBD1 (5 bases). This CDR3 comprises 13 residues. Germline CDR1 is SGDLS and CDR2 is YYNGEE. V dropped 4 bases and J dropped 7 bases, with 14 bases sitting between them. The CDR3, as DNA: TGTGCCAGCAGCTACAACCGGGGGAGTGAAGCTTTCTTT. Translating it yields CASSYNRGSEAFF.

This chain uses TRBV2 with TRBJ2-7; D might be TRBD2 (5 bases). Germline V lookup: CDR1 SNHLY, CDR2 FYNNEI. This CDR3 has 13 residues. The ends were cut back, 6 bases at V and 0 bases at J, with 9 bases in the middle. The CDR3 nucleotides are TGTGCCAGCAGCCTCACTAGCTCCTACGAGCAGTACTTC. Its protein product is CASSLTSSYEQYF.

The chain carries TRBV28 and TRBJ1-5; D gene uncertain. The length of the CDR3 is 17 residues. Germline V gene lookup returns CDR1 MDHEN and CDR2 SYDVKM. Trimming left V 4 bases short and J 1 base short, with 17 bases between. The CDR3: CASSSPGIGSSNQPQHF. The CDR3 DNA reads as TGTGCCAGCAGTTCTCCGGGGATTGGATCGAGCAATCAGCCCCAGCATTTT.

This chain connects TRBV2 to TRBJ2-1; 10 bases are shared with TRBD2. Trimming removed 8 bases from V and 6 bases from J; junction bases left unmatched: 7. The CDR3 is 14 residues long. Germline loops: CDR1 SNHLY, CDR2 FYNNEI. This CDR3 is CASSGTSAINEQFF. CDR3 bases: TGTGCCAGCTCCGGGACTAGCGCGATCAATGAGCAGTTCTTC.

The table lists this clone with many counts. The rearrangement joins TRBV2 to TRBJ2-7; 10 bases align to TRBD2. This CDR3 contains 14 residues. Germline V CDR1 and CDR2: SNHLY, FYNNEI. The trim removed 2 bases at V and 7 bases at J, leaving 5 bases unmatched. This CDR3 reads CASSESSGRKEQYF. DNA of the CDR3: TGTGCCAGCAGTGAAAGTAGCGGGAGGAAAGAGCAGTACTTC.